This TCR beta chain was retrieved from a study of Graves' ophthalmopathy and Graves' hyperthyroidism. Study-level background: Pretreatment peripheral blood was obtained at initial diagnosis.

The germline V and J ends were trimmed by 3 bases and 5 bases, with 16 bases remaining between them. In germline, CDR1 is LGHDT, CDR2 YNNKEL (reference sequence). The CDR3 length is 15 residues. TCR beta CDR3 regions were amplified from RNA transcripts. HTBI primers were used in a first-round RT-PCR, which preceded a second-round multiplex PCR. TCRdb called the multiplex PCR reads again in MiXCR, with one record for every CDR3 protein. The sample includes 680,000 or so distinct CDR3 sequences, 22% of them seen just once. The sample holds many counts of this clonotype. The clonotype originates from a woman in her late teens or twenties with stable Graves' hyperthyroidism. Some clones in this sample may be carry-over from other donors' samples. Sequenced input: peripheral blood. The chain is built from TRBV3-1 and TRBJ2-5; the D gene is possibly TRBD2 (6 bases). DNA for the CDR3: TGTGCCAGCAGCCAGGAGGGCAAATCTTCGGAGACCCAGTACTTC. The encoded protein is CASSQEGKSSETQYF.